In its sample, the clone carrying this TCR beta chain was seen once. TCRdb's table, derived via immunoSEQ multiplex PCR, lists solely in-frame clones and lacks some. The table has about 190,000 clones, 70% to 90% seen once. The entry originates in a study of blood T cell repertoires in COVID-19. On the study more broadly: Some COVID-19 samples were acute and others convalescent; all came from the United States, Italy and Spain.

This CDR3 spans 14 amino acids. CDR1 and CDR2 (germline): ENHRY, SYGVKD. Trimming shortened V by 7 bases and J by 7 bases, and 14 bases separated the two germline ends. The origin of this receptor is a woman between 40 and 50 years old who had recovered from COVID-19. The chain links TRBV10-3 to TRBJ1-6; D might be TRBD1 (6 bases). Material for sequencing was peripheral blood. CDR3 sequence reads: CAITAGTRNSPLHF. The DNA of the CDR3 is TGTGCCATCACTGCCGGGACAAGAAATTCACCCCTCCACTTT.